Presented here are 2 T cell receptor beta chains from one specimen sequenced in a study of T cell responses to AZD1222 COVID-19 vaccine. Repertoires were generated with immunoSEQ multiplex PCR, while TCRdb's copy carries only in-frame clones and drops some. The sample consists of about 130,000 clones, approximately 91% of them appearing once. The sequenced sample was peripheral blood, obtained 28 days after the second AZD1222 dose. The receptor set was obtained from an adult who received the AZD1222 COVID-19 vaccine.

The chain recombines TRBV7-9 with TRBJ2-7; 15 nucleotides line up with TRBD2. The V segment lost 5 bases and the J segment 6 bases; nucleotides outside the gene matches: 5. Germline values: CDR1 SEHNR, CDR2 FQNEAQ (reference sequence). This CDR3 has 15 amino acids. CDR3 coding DNA: TGTGCCAGCAGCCCAAGGGGACTAGCGGGAGGCGAGCAGTACTTC. Its translation: CASSPRGLAGGEQYF.

This clone occurred once. The chain uses TRBV19 and TRBJ1-2; D not certain. V was shortened by 3 bases and J by 9 bases, with 8 bases between the two germline ends. There are 11 residues in the CDR3. Germline values: CDR1 LNHDA, CDR2 SQIVND (reference sequence). CDR3 residues: CASSIWQSYTF. CDR3 in DNA: TGTGCCAGTAGTATCTGGCAGAGCTACACCTTC.